What follows are 26 T cell receptor beta chains derived from one specimen sequenced in a study of CD8+CD57+ T cells in acquired aplastic anemia. For CDR3 and TCR beta VDJ profiling, genomic DNA was the template used. TCRdb reprocessed the reads via MiXCR and lists one record per CDR3 protein. This sample has roughly 80,000 distinct CDR3 sequences, with around 42% found just once. The sequenced material came from sorted CD4+, CD8+, or CD8+CD57+ T cells (not recorded which) from PBMCs. The origin of the receptors is a human donor in good health, serving as a control.

This chain links TRBV7-2 with TRBJ1-3; 7 bases map to TRBD1. Looked up from germline, CDR1 is SGHTA and CDR2 is FQGNSA. The V segment lost 1 base and the J segment 0 bases; nucleotides outside the gene matches: 12. The CDR3 loop spans 19 amino acids. DNA of the CDR3: TGTGCCAGCAGCTTAGTGGACAGGCCGGTGCGCGCCTCTGGAAACACCATATATTTT. It codes for CASSLVDRPVRASGNTIYF.

The rearrangement links TRBV20-1 to TRBJ1-6; unclear D gene. The germline CDR1 and CDR2 sequences are DFQATT and SNEGSKA (reference sequence). Trimming stripped 3 bases from V and 7 bases from J, with 16 bases between. There are 15 residues in the CDR3. The CDR3 loop is CSARAPGVRNSPLHF. The CDR3 DNA reads as TGCAGTGCTAGGGCACCCGGGGTTAGGAATTCACCCCTCCACTTT.

The rearrangement uses TRBV19 and TRBJ2-2; D unclear. Germline CDR1 is LNHDA and CDR2 is SQIVND (reference sequence). This CDR3 region has 12 residues. V was pared by 3 bases and J by 13 bases, with 12 bases between. CDR3 sequence reads: CASSIPPAGLFF. CDR3 nucleotides: TGTGCCAGTAGTATCCCCCCCGCCGGGCTGTTTTTT.

Only a few counts were recorded for this clonotype. The chain carries TRBV28 and TRBJ1-1, with D possibly being TRBD1 (6 bases). The CDR3 totals 12 residues. Germline CDR1 and CDR2: MDHEN and SYDVKM. Trimming removed 2 bases from V and 6 bases from J, with 7 bases in between. The CDR3: CASSLGGPEAFF. CDR3 DNA sequence: TGTGCCAGCAGTTTAGGGGGGCCTGAAGCTTTCTTT.

Worth noting for this clonotype: The junction does not match germline at one end; this may be a read error. The V and J genes are TRBV7-9 and TRBJ2-1; 9 bases are shared with TRBD2. The CDR3 has 15 residues. Per the germline V gene, CDR1 is SEHNR and CDR2 is FQNEAQ (reference sequence). CDR3 sequence reads: CASSSQRGAHNGQFF. CDR3 nucleotides: TGTGCCAGCAGCTCACAGCGGGGGGCACACAATGGGCAGTTCTTC. The entire variable domain, with the rest obtained from reference TRBV7-9 and TRBJ2-1, is as follows: DTGVSQNPRHKITKRGQNVTFRCDPISEHNRLYWYRQTLGQGPEFLTYFQNEAQLEKSRLLSDRFSAERPKGSFSTLEIQRTEQGDSAMYLCASSSQRGAHNGQFFGPGTRLTVL.

At least ten counts were recorded for this clonotype. This chain connects TRBV6-1 to TRBJ1-2; no definite D call. V lost 2 bases, J lost 2 bases, and 9 bases lay in between. The CDR3 runs 14 residues. CDR1 is MNHNS and CDR2 is SASEGT in the germline V gene. This CDR3 is CASSEIRQNYGYTF. The CDR3 bases are TGTGCCAGCAGTGAAATCCGGCAGAACTATGGCTACACCTTC.

About this clonotype itself: An end of the junction does not agree with germline; a read error may underlie this. J is TRBJ1-1 and V is TRBV7-8, with TRBD1 matching 9 bases. Germline V gives CDR1 SGHVS, CDR2 FQNEAQ. This CDR3 has 15 amino acids. This chain's CDR3 is CACSLTERQGDGAFF. CDR3 bases: TGTGCCTGCAGCCTAACGGAGAGACAGGGGGATGGAGCTTTCTTT.

This clonotype has a count of ten or more. For the CDR3, the DNA is TGTGCCAGCAGCGGACAGGGAAATGGCTACACCTTC. Encoded protein: CASSGQGNGYTF. This sequence joins TRBV2 and TRBJ1-2, with 8 positions matching TRBD1. The ends lost 6 bases at V and 6 bases at J; junction bases unmatched: 3. The CDR3 is made up of 12 amino acids. From germline, CDR1 is SNHLY and CDR2 FYNNEI.

Many counts were recorded for this clonotype. The V gene is TRBV27, the J gene TRBJ2-7, with D possibly called TRBD1 or TRBD2 (5 bases each). Germline assignment: CDR1 MNHEY and CDR2 SMNVEV (reference sequence). The V end was cut by 2 bases, the J end by 3 bases, with 14 bases between. The CDR3 has 15 residues. CDR3 in amino acids: CASSLRGETNYEQYF. The DNA of the CDR3 is TGTGCCAGCAGTTTACGAGGGGAGACAAACTACGAGCAGTACTTC.

Remarks on this clonotype: A much more abundant neighbour one base away suggests this may be a read error. The chain is built from TRBV27 and TRBJ1-2; D remains unclear. This CDR3 has 13 amino acids. Germline-derived CDR1 and CDR2 are MNHEY and SMNVEV (reference sequence). V was trimmed by 6 bases and J by 1 base, leaving 9 bases between them. CDR3 amino acids: CASRGNDNYGYTF. The CDR3 DNA is TGTGCCAGCAGGGGCAACGATAACTATGGCTACACCTTC.

The J gene is TRBJ2-7, the V gene TRBV7-9; no clear D gene. CDR1 is SEHNR and CDR2 is FQNEAQ in the germline V gene (reference sequence). V gave up 5 bases and J gave up 6 bases, with 2 bases separating them. The length of the CDR3 is 9 residues. CDR3 residues: CASSLEQYF. In DNA form, the CDR3 reads TGTGCCAGCAGCCTCGAGCAGTACTTC.

This clonotype has ten or more counts. V usage is TRBV10-2 and J usage is TRBJ2-7, with no clear D. The germline V and J ends were trimmed by 6 bases and 5 bases, with 14 bases remaining between them. The V gene's germline CDR1 is WSHSY and CDR2 SAAADI. There are 13 residues in the CDR3. CDR3 nucleotides: TGCGCCAGCAGGAGAAGGCTCATGGACGAGCAGTACTTC. Its protein is CASRRRLMDEQYF.

The chain uses TRBV25-1 and TRBJ2-3; D is uncertain. Trimming left V 4 bases short and J 1 base short, with 12 bases between. Germline CDR1 MGHDK, CDR2 SYGVNS. The CDR3 is 15 amino acids. CDR3: CASSAKTKGTDTQYF. The CDR3 region has the DNA TGTGCCAGCAGTGCCAAAACGAAAGGCACAGATACGCAGTATTTT.

The rearrangement uses TRBV10-3 and TRBJ1-5, with TRBD1 identical over 9 bases. Germline CDR1 reads ENHRY; CDR2 reads SYGVKD. After removal of 3 bases from V and 3 bases from J, the junction contained 3 bases not matched to a gene. This CDR3 has 15 amino acids. CDR3 protein: CAISDGTGPNQPQHF. The CDR3 coding sequence is TGTGCCATCAGTGACGGGACAGGGCCCAATCAGCCCCAGCATTTT.

Note on this clonotype: One junction end does not reproduce the germline sequence, and a read error may be involved. This rearrangement joins TRBV11-1 to TRBJ2-3; D may correspond to TRBD1 or TRBD2 (5 bases each). Germline loops: CDR1 SGHAT, CDR2 FQDESV (reference sequence). The CDR3 has 16 residues. In nucleotides, the CDR3 is TGCGCCAGCAGCACTAATCGGGTAGAGGGGTTAGGTACGCAGTATTTT. Translation: CASSTNRVEGLGTQYF.

About this clonotype itself: This may come from a read error, since a much larger clone is one base off. This chain links TRBV10-1 with TRBJ2-2, with 12 positions matching TRBD2. CDR3 size: 19 residues. In germline, CDR1 is WNHNN, CDR2 SYGVQD (reference sequence). CDR3 bases: TGCGCCAGCAGTGAGTGGCGACTAGCGGGAGCTCCGAACACCGGGGGGCTGTTTTTT. Its protein product is CASSEWRLAGAPNTGGLFF.

Written as DNA, the CDR3 is TGTGCCACCAGTGACCCGAACTACAAGGAGGACGGCTACACCTTC. Translated, it gives CATSDPNYKEDGYTF. The chain carries TRBV24-1 and TRBJ1-2; D remains ambiguous. The CDR3 runs to 15 residues. The ends were cut back, 4 bases at V and 8 bases at J, with 19 bases in the middle. Germline CDR1 is KGHDR and CDR2 is SFDVKD.

This rearrangement joins TRBV20-1 to TRBJ2-7, with 13 positions matching TRBD2. V gave up 6 bases and J gave up 6 bases; unmatched junction bases: 5. The CDR3 is made up of 13 amino acids. CDR1 and CDR2 from the germline V gene are DFQATT and SNEGSKA (reference sequence). CDR3 region: CSARTSGGGEQYF. CDR3 DNA sequence: TGCAGTGCCAGGACTAGCGGGGGCGGCGAGCAGTACTTC.

V is TRBV2 and J is TRBJ1-1, with D tentatively TRBD1 (6 bases). Per germline, CDR1 SNHLY and CDR2 FYNNEI. Deletions cut 2 bases from V and 0 bases from J, with 10 bases between. The CDR3 loop spans 15 amino acids. The CDR3 region is CASSETGNLNTEAFF. For the CDR3, the DNA is TGTGCCAGCAGTGAAACAGGGAACTTGAACACTGAAGCTTTCTTT.

This clonotype was detected ten times or more. J is TRBJ2-6 and V is TRBV2; D is ambiguous. CDR1 and CDR2 from the germline V gene are SNHLY and FYNNEI. Trimming removed 3 bases from V and 2 bases from J, with 5 bases in between. This CDR3 region has 14 residues. The CDR3 protein is CASSELAGANVLTF. CDR3 sequence (DNA): TGTGCCAGCAGTGAGCTGGCTGGGGCCAACGTCCTGACTTTC.

Many counts were recorded for this clonotype. The V and J genes are TRBV6-5 and TRBJ1-6; 8 bases line up with TRBD1. After removal of 2 bases from V and 7 bases from J, the junction contained 4 bases not matched to a gene. Per the germline V gene, CDR1 is MNHEY and CDR2 is SVGAGI. The CDR3 extends over 15 amino acids. CDR3 in DNA: TGTGCCAGCAGTTACGGTTCAGGGGGCAATTCACCCCTCCACTTT. Its translation is CASSYGSGGNSPLHF.

The chain joins TRBV27 to TRBJ2-7; D unclear. This CDR3 region has 13 residues. CDR1 MNHEY and CDR2 SMNVEV come from the germline V gene (reference sequence). Trimming stripped 3 bases from V and 2 bases from J, with 8 bases between. The CDR3 DNA is TGTGCCAGCAGTTTGAGAGGTGCCTACGAGCAGTACTTC. This gives the protein CASSLRGAYEQYF.

This clonotype was found many times. V gene TRBV9 combines with J gene TRBJ1-4; D is unclear. V dropped 4 bases and J dropped 11 bases, with 15 bases sitting between them. Germline loops: CDR1 SGDLS, CDR2 YYNGEE. This CDR3 is 13 amino acids long. In DNA form, the CDR3 reads TGTGCCAGCAGCCCCTCGCACGGAGGGAAACTGTTTTTT. This gives the protein CASSPSHGGKLFF.

This clonotype was observed many times. One junction end does not reproduce the germline sequence, and a read error may be involved. The chain recombines TRBV20-1 with TRBJ2-7; TRBD2 matches at 10 bases. The CDR3 is made up of 15 amino acids. Germline lookup yields CDR1 DFQATT and CDR2 SNEGSKA (reference sequence). CDR3 loop: CSARDLAGVQYEQYF. The DNA for the CDR3 is TGCAGTGCTCGAGATCTAGCGGGGGTTCAATACGAGCAGTACTTC.

The chain recombines TRBV12-3 or TRBV12-4 with TRBJ2-2, with TRBD2 matching over 7 bases. V shed 6 bases and J 7 bases; nucleotides not matched to a gene: 5. The CDR3 runs to 13 residues. DNA for the CDR3: TGTGCCAGCAGCTCCAGCGGGAACGGGGAGCTGTTTTTT. Encoded protein: CASSSSGNGELFF.

The chain has TRBV12-3 or TRBV12-4 and TRBJ1-3; the D gene is possibly TRBD1 (5 bases). CDR3 size: 14 residues. The V end was cut by 3 bases, the J end by 4 bases, with 10 bases between. Here the CDR3 reads CASSLGGRGNTIYF. The DNA of the CDR3 is TGTGCCAGCAGTTTGGGGGGGAGGGGAAACACCATATATTTT.